This TCR beta chain was observed in a study of blood T cell repertoires in COVID-19. Trimming stripped 9 bases from V and 7 bases from J, with 21 bases between. CDR3 length equals 14 residues. The germline V gene has CDR1 MNHEY and CDR2 SVGAGI. This table comes from immunoSEQ multiplex PCR, and its TCRdb copy is limited to in-frame clones, with some not included. The sample contains under 150,000 clones, about 80% of which appear only once. V is TRBV6-5 and J is TRBJ1-2; a weak D match, TRBD1 (6 bases). This TCR was sampled from a human donor in a cohort sampled during active COVID-19. The sample was peripheral blood. DNA for the CDR3: TGTGCCAGTAGACAGGTCGGGAACTCATTTGGCTACACCTTC. It translates to CASRQVGNSFGYTF.